This T cell receptor beta chain was sequenced in a study of vaccination and CD4 T cells after COVID-19. Study background: In the convalescent cohort, there were six males and four females, two of them Hispanic. Stimulation of the cells used overlapping spike peptide pools from SARS-CoV-2 and from the common cold coronaviruses HCoV-NL63, HCoV-OC43 and HCoV-229E. General study findings and limits: Convalescent participants were relatively few, and none had early post-infection timepoints studied.

Looked up from germline, CDR1 is DFQATT and CDR2 is SNEGSKA (reference sequence). The CDR3 runs to 15 residues. V lost 0 bases, J lost 9 bases, and 18 bases lay in between. Treatment: roughly nine-day PBMC culture with coronavirus spike peptide pools or control peptides (ViraFEST assay). The Oncomine TCR Beta short-read assay was applied to DNA of cultured CD4+ T cells. From CD4+ T cells that had been cultured, genomic DNA was extracted. TCRdb passed the PCR reads through MiXCR, listing each CDR3 protein once. The sample holds 9,500 to 11,000 distinct CDR3 sequences; about 25% are singletons and the top ten take 24%. As for this clonotype: Its antigen remains unknown.

This sequence originates from a human donor who had recovered from COVID-19. This chain uses TRBV20-1 with TRBJ2-1; D might be TRBD1 or TRBD2, each matching 5 bases. Sequencing was performed on CD4+ T cells from blood, cultured in vitro, taken after SARS-CoV-2 vaccination. CDR3 sequence (DNA): TGCAGTGCTAGAGAACCCGAGGGGAGCTGGTCTGAGCAGTTCTTC. Its protein is CSAREPEGSWSEQFF.